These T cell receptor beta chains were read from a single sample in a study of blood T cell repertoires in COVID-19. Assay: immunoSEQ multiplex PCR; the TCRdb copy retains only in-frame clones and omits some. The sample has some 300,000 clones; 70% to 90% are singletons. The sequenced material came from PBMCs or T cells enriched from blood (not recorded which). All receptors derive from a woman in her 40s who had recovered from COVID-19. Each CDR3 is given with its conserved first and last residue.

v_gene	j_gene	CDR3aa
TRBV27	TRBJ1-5	CASGDRGSTSNQPQHF
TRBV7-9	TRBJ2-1	CASSFMGLANEQFF
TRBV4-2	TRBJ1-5	CASSPDSLVDQPQHF
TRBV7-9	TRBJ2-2	CASSLGTGYANTGELFF
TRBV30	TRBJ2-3	CAWKTKAVPDTQYF
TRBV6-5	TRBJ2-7	CASSYTGTGVPYEQYF
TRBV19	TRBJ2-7	CASSLSGTGTYEQYF
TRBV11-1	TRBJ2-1	CASNRADRSYNEQFF
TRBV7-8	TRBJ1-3	CASSLLGGDTIYF
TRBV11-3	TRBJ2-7	CASSLMLAGAYEQYF
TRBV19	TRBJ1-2	CASSIGGSNYGYTF
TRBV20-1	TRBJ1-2	CSASPYGYTF
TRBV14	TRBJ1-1	CASSQDTGATEAFF
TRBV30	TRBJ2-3	CAWSVVLGTDTQYF
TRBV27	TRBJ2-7	CASTPRFPSGRGPSYEQYF
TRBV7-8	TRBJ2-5	CASSQGRGETQYF
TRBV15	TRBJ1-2	CATSRDKSMAGFNYGYTF
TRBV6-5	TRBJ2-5	CASRGKTQYF
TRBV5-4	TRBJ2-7	CASSSTRASGSYEQYF
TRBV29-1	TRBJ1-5	CSVWTGEEQPQHF
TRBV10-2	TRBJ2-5	CASSESLARTQYF
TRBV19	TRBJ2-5	CASGTSWETQYF
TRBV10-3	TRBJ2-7	CAISDRQNYEQYF
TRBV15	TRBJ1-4	CATSTGGLANEKLFF
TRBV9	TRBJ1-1	CASSVVQGVTEAFF
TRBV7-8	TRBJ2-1	CASSLGNGVYNEQFF